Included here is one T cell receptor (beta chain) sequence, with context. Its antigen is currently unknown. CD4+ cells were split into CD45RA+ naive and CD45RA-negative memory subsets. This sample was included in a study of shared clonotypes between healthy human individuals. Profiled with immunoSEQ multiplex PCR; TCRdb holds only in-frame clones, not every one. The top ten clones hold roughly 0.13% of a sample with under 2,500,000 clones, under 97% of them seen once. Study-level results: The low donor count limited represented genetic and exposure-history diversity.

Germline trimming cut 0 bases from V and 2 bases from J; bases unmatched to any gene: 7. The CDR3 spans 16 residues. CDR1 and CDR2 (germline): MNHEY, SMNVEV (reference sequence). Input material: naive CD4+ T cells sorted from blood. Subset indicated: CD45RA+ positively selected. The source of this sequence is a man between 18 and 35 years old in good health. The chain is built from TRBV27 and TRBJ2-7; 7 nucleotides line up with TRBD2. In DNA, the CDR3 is TGTGCCAGCAGTTTATCTCGGGCGGGGGAGGCCTACGAGCAGTACTTC. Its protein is CASSLSRAGEAYEQYF.